The sequence of this T cell receptor (beta chain) was determined in a study of blood T cell repertoires in COVID-19. Study information: From the United States, Italy and Spain came samples of acute and convalescent COVID-19.

The method was immunoSEQ multiplex PCR; TCRdb's version includes in-frame clones alone and lacks a portion of them. The repertoire holds about 150,000 clones, with about 90% as singletons. The CDR3 runs 12 residues. Germline V gives CDR1 SGHAT, CDR2 FQNNGV. Deletions cut 1 base from V and 7 bases from J, with 8 bases between. Source material: peripheral blood. The TCR originated in a human donor in a cohort sampled during active COVID-19. This rearrangement joins TRBV11-2 to TRBJ2-7; D is ambiguous. The CDR3 here is CASSLATREQYF. The CDR3 nucleotides read TGTGCCAGCAGCTTAGCGACTCGGGAGCAGTACTTC.